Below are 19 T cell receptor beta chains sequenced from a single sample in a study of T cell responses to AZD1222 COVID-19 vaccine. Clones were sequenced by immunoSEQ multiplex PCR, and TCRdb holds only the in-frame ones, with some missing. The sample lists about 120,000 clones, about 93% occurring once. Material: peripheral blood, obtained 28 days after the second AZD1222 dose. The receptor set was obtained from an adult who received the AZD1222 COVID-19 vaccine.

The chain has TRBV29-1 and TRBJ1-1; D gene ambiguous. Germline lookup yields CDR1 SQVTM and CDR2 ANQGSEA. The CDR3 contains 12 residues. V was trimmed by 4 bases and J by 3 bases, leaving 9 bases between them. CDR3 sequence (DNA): TGCAGCGTTGTCAAACAGTACACTGAAGCTTTCTTT. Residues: CSVVKQYTEAFF.

The CDR3 here is CASSPRGGVYYGYTF. As DNA, the CDR3 is TGTGCCAGCAGCCCCCGGGGAGGGGTCTACTATGGCTACACCTTC. The rearrangement joins TRBV11-2 to TRBJ1-2; possible D gene TRBD1, 5 bases. This CDR3 comprises 15 residues. CDR1 is SGHAT, CDR2 FQNNGV, per germline. Trimming removed 5 bases from V and 3 bases from J, with 16 bases in between.

CDR3 protein: CASSFKPGLAGAPGDTQYF. The CDR3 DNA reads TGTGCCAGCAGCTTTAAGCCGGGACTAGCGGGAGCGCCCGGGGATACGCAGTATTTT. J is TRBJ2-3 and V is TRBV7-2, with TRBD2 matching over 14 bases. V lost 3 bases, J lost 6 bases, and 14 bases stayed unmatched. Per the germline V gene, CDR1 is SGHTA and CDR2 is FQGNSA. The CDR3 length is 19 residues.

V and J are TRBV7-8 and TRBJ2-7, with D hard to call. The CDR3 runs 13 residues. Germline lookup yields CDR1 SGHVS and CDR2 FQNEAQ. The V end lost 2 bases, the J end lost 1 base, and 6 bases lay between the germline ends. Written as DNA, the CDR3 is TGTGCCAGCAGCTTACCGGTATCCTACGAGCAGTACTTC. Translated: CASSLPVSYEQYF. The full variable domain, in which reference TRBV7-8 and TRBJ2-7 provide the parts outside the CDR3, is GAGVSQSPRYKVAKRGQDVALRCDPISGHVSLFWYQQALGQGPEFLTYFQNEAQLDKSGLPSDRFFAERPEGSVSTLKIQRTQQEDSAVYLCASSLPVSYEQYFGPGTRLTVT.

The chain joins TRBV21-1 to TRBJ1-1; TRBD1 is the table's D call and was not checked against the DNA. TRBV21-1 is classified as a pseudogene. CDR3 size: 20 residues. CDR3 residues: CASSKMDRKQKSGWDTEAFF. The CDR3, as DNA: TGTGCCAGCAGCAAAATGGATAGGAAACAGAAAAGTGGCTGGGACACTGAAGCTTTCTTT.

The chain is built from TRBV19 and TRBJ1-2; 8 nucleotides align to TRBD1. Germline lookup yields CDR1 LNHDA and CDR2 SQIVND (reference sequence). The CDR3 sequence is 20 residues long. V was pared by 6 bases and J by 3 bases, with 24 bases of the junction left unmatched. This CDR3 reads CASRLVALGQGKQGDYGYTF. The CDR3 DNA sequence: TGTGCCAGTAGACTTGTTGCTCTCGGACAGGGTAAACAAGGCGACTATGGCTACACCTTC.

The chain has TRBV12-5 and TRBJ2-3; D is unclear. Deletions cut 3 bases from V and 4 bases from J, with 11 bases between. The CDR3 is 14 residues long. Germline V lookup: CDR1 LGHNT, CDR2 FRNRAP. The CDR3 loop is CASGLRGSADTQYF. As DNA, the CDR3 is TGTGCTAGTGGTTTACGCGGATCCGCAGATACGCAGTATTTT.

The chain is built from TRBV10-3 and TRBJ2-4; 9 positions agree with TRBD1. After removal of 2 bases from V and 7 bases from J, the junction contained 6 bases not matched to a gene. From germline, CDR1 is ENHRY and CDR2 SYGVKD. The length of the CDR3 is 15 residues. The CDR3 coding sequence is TGTGCCATCAGTGAGCATGGGACAGGGAAGAACATTCAGTACTTC. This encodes CAISEHGTGKNIQYF.

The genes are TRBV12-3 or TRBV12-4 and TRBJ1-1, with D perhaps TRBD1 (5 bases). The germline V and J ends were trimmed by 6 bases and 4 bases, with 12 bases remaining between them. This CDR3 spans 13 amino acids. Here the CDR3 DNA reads TGTGCCAGCAGCAACAGGTGGGGCACTGAAGCTTTCTTT. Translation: CASSNRWGTEAFF.

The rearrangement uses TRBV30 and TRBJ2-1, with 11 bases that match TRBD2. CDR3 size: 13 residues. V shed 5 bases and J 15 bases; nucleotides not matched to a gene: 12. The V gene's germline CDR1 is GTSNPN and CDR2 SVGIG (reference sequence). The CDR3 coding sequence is TGTGCCTGGGGGCCCTCGACTAGCGGGATAGTGTTCTTC. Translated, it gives CAWGPSTSGIVFF.

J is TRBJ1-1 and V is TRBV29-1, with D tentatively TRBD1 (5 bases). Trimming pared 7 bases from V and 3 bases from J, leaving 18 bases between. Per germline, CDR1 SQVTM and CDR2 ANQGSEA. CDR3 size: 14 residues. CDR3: CSDSPNSGDTEAFF. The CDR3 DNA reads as TGCAGCGACTCCCCAAACTCGGGGGACACTGAAGCTTTCTTT. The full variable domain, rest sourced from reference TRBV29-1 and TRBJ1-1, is SAVISQKPSRDICQRGTSLTIQCQVDSQVTMMFWYRQQPGQSLTLIATANQGSEATYESGFVIDKFPISRPNLTFSTLTVSNMSPEDSSIYLCSDSPNSGDTEAFFGQGTRLTVV.

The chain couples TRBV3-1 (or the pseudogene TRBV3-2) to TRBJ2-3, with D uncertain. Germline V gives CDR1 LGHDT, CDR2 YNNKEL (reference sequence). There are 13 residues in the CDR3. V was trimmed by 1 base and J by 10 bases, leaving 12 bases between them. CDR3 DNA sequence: TGTGCCAGCAGCCAAGCGCCGTTAGACCCGCAGTATTTT. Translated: CASSQAPLDPQYF.

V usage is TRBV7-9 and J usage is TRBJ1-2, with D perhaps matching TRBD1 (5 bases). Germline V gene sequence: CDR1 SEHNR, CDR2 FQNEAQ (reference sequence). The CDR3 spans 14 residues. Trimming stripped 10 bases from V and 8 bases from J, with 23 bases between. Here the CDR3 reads CAISPPAGARGYTF. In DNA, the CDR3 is TGTGCCATCTCACCTCCCGCCGGGGCGAGGGGCTACACCTTC.

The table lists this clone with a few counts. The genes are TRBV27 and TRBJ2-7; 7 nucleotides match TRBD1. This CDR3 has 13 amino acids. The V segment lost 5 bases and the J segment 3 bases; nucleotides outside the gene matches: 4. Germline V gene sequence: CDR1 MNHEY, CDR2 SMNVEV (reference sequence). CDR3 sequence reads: CASSTRQGYEQYF. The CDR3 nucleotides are TGTGCCAGCAGTACCCGACAGGGCTACGAGCAGTACTTC.

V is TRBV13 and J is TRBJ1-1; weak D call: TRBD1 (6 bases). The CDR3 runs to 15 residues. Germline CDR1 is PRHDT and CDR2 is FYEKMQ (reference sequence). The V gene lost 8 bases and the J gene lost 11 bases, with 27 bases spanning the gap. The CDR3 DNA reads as TGTGCCAGCTACGCCTTCTCTCGGGACAACCAACGGGCTTTCTTT. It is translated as CASYAFSRDNQRAFF.

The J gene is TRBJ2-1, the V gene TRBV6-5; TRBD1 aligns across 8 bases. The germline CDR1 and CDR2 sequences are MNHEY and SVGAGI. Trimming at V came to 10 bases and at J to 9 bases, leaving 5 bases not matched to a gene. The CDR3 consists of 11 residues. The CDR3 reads CATMGQVEQFF. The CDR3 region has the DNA TGTGCCACCATGGGACAGGTTGAGCAGTTCTTC.

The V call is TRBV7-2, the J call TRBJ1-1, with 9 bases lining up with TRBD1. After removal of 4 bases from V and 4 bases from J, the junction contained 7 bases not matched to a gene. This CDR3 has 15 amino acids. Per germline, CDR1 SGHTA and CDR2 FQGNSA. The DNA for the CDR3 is TGTGCCAGCAGCTCCGAGGACAGGGGAGGCACTGAAGCTTTCTTT. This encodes CASSSEDRGGTEAFF.

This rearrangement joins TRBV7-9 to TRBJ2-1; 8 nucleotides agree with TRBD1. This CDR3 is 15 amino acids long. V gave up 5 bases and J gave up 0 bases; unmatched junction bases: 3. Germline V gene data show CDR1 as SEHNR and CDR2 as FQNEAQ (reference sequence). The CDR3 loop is CASSLDRVSYNEQFF. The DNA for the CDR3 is TGTGCCAGCAGCCTGGACAGGGTCTCCTACAATGAGCAGTTCTTC.

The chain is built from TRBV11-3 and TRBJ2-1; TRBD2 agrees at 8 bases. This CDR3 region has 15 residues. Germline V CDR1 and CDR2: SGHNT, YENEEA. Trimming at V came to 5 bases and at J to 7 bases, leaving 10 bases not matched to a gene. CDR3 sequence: CASSTAGTRTNEQFF. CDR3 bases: TGTGCCAGCAGCACGGCCGGGACTAGGACTAATGAGCAGTTCTTC.